These 32 T cell receptor beta chains were sequenced from one sample in a study of T cell repertoires in ileal Crohn's disease. Clones were sequenced by immunoSEQ multiplex PCR, and TCRdb holds only the in-frame ones, with some missing. The sample holds some 15,000 clones, 82% seen once. Material: ileal tissue. All receptors come from an adult with Crohn's disease.

V is TRBV9 and J is TRBJ2-1; 8 bases fit TRBD1. The germline CDR1 and CDR2 sequences are SGDLS and YYNGEE. The CDR3 loop spans 18 amino acids. After removal of 2 bases from V and 12 bases from J, the junction contained 22 bases not matched to a gene. CDR3 sequence: CASSVGPGGAVRLQGQFF. CDR3 DNA: TGTGCCAGCAGCGTCGGCCCAGGGGGCGCCGTCCGCCTACAAGGGCAGTTCTTC.

This clone was seen a single time. The chain is built from TRBV5-1 and TRBJ2-1; 8 nucleotides align to TRBD1. The CDR3 is 15 residues long. V was pared by 0 bases and J by 8 bases, with 7 bases of the junction left unmatched. Germline V gives CDR1 SGHRS, CDR2 YFSETQ. CDR3 loop: CASSLGTGSFDEQFF. In nucleotides, the CDR3 is TGCGCCAGCAGCTTGGGGACAGGGTCGTTTGATGAGCAGTTCTTC.

This clone was found once. CDR3 residues: CASSWGGITADTQYF. The CDR3 DNA is TGCGCCAGCAGCTGGGGGGGCATCACCGCAGATACGCAGTATTTT. The rearrangement joins TRBV5-1 to TRBJ2-3, with D possibly matching TRBD2 (7 bases). The germline V and J ends were trimmed by 3 bases and 4 bases, with 15 bases remaining between them. CDR3 length: 15 residues. Germline CDR1 is SGHRS and CDR2 is YFSETQ. The full variable domain, its missing parts supplied by reference TRBV5-1 and TRBJ2-3, is KAGVTQTPRYLIKTRGQQVTLSCSPISGHRSVSWYQQTPGQGLQFLFEYFSETQRNKGNFPGRFSGRQFSNSRSEMNVSTLELGDSALYLCASSWGGITADTQYFGPGTRLTVL.

The chain recombines TRBV6-5 with TRBJ2-7, with D maybe TRBD2 (5 bases). Germline loops: CDR1 MNHEY, CDR2 SVGAGI. CDR3 length: 12 amino acids. V was clipped by 6 bases and J by 6 bases, with 12 bases between them. CDR3 in DNA: TGTGCCAGCAGGGACTCAATCCGCGAGCAGTACTTC. Encoded protein: CASRDSIREQYF.

This chain uses TRBV29-1 with TRBJ2-3; 10 nucleotides agree with TRBD2. This CDR3 is built from 21 residues. Trimming took 0 bases from V and 2 from J; bases not matched to a gene: 20. Germline loops: CDR1 SQVTM, CDR2 ANQGSEA. This CDR3 is CSVEDGLDGWSGRVFTDTQYF. CDR3 DNA sequence: TGCAGCGTTGAAGATGGCTTGGACGGGTGGAGCGGGAGGGTTTTCACAGATACGCAGTATTTT.

The chain employs TRBV19 and TRBJ1-4, with TRBD1 matching 7 bases. Germline V CDR1 and CDR2: LNHDA, SQIVND (reference sequence). The CDR3 runs to 14 residues. Trimming cost V 6 bases and J 7 bases; bases outside gene matches: 8. The chain's CDR3 is CASSTDRVREKLFF. The CDR3 coding sequence is TGTGCCAGTAGCACCGACAGGGTCCGTGAAAAACTGTTTTTT.

The chain combines TRBV19 with TRBJ2-1; 11 nucleotides align to TRBD2. J lost 2 bases, V lost 5 bases, and 8 bases had no gene match. Germline V gives CDR1 LNHDA, CDR2 SQIVND (reference sequence). The CDR3 extends over 17 amino acids. DNA of the CDR3: TGTGCCAGTAGTCGCCGACTAGCGGGATCTACCTACAATGAGCAGTTCTTC. It yields the protein CASSRRLAGSTYNEQFF.

This clone has a single count. This chain links TRBV15 with TRBJ2-7; 8 nucleotides align to TRBD2. The V gene's germline CDR1 is LNHNV and CDR2 YYDKDF (reference sequence). CDR3 size: 14 residues. The junction had 7 bases not matched to a gene; V was cut back by 5 bases and J by 4 bases. CDR3 region: CATSASGSKYEQYF. The CDR3 nucleotides are TGTGCCACCAGCGCGAGCGGGAGTAAGTACGAGCAGTACTTC.

The chain is built from TRBV30 and TRBJ1-1, with no clear D. Trimming stripped 4 bases from V and 1 base from J, with 10 bases between. The CDR3 loop spans 13 amino acids. Germline V lookup: CDR1 GTSNPN, CDR2 SVGIG (reference sequence). CDR3 nucleotide sequence: TGTGCCTGGACCCCCGGAGGGAACACTGAAGCTTTCTTT. It is translated as CAWTPGGNTEAFF.

The chain carries TRBV19 and TRBJ1-2; tentatively, D is TRBD1 (5 bases). The CDR3 length is 13 residues. Trimming shortened V by 3 bases and J by 7 bases, and 12 bases separated the two germline ends. In germline, CDR1 is LNHDA, CDR2 SQIVND (reference sequence). Here the CDR3 DNA reads TGTGCCAGTAGTATTACAGGACGAGGTGGCTACACCTTC. The encoded protein is CASSITGRGGYTF.

This clone was seen a handful of times. The chain uses TRBV5-1 and TRBJ2-5, with a tentative D call TRBD2 (5 bases). The CDR3 runs to 15 residues. V dropped 2 bases and J dropped 5 bases, with 16 bases sitting between them. Germline values: CDR1 SGHRS, CDR2 YFSETQ. The CDR3 region is CASSFEGPFEETQYF. The CDR3 region has the DNA TGCGCCAGCAGCTTCGAGGGCCCTTTCGAGGAGACCCAGTACTTC. The full variable domain, in which reference TRBV5-1 and TRBJ2-5 provide the parts outside the CDR3, is KAGVTQTPRYLIKTRGQQVTLSCSPISGHRSVSWYQQTPGQGLQFLFEYFSETQRNKGNFPGRFSGRQFSNSRSEMNVSTLELGDSALYLCASSFEGPFEETQYFGPGTRLLVL.

The chain combines TRBV5-6 with TRBJ1-5; D is uncertain. The CDR3 extends over 12 amino acids. With 2 bases removed from V and 4 bases from J, the gap between germline ends came to 4 bases. The germline V gene has CDR1 SGHDT and CDR2 YYEEEE. CDR3 in DNA: TGTGCCAGCAGCTTTGAGAATCAGCCCCAGCATTTT. Protein: CASSFENQPQHF.

V and J are TRBV27 and TRBJ1-2; possibly TRBD1 for D (5 bases). Germline values: CDR1 MNHEY, CDR2 SMNVEV (reference sequence). This CDR3 is 14 amino acids long. Trimming took off 6 bases at V and 8 bases at J, with 19 bases between the two ends. CDR3 residues: CASSPGGVLRGYTF. DNA for the CDR3: TGTGCCAGCAGCCCGGGGGGGGTTCTTCGCGGCTACACCTTC.

The chain employs TRBV7-3 and TRBJ1-1; possible D gene TRBD1, 6 bases. V gave up 1 base and J gave up 0 bases, with 9 bases separating them. Germline V CDR1 and CDR2: SGHTA, FQGTGA. The CDR3 loop spans 15 amino acids. The CDR3 DNA sequence: TGTGCCAGCAGCTTAAGTCCAGGGGTGAACACTGAAGCTTTCTTT. Amino acid sequence: CASSLSPGVNTEAFF.

This clone was seen more than once but under ten times. The chain uses TRBV5-1 and TRBJ2-1, with 7 bases identical to TRBD1. This CDR3 is 16 amino acids long. Trimming took 4 bases from V and 0 from J; bases not matched to a gene: 7. Germline CDR1 reads SGHRS; CDR2 reads YFSETQ. The CDR3 coding sequence is TGCGCCAGCAGCGCAAACCCAGGGGGCTCCTACAATGAGCAGTTCTTC. Its translation: CASSANPGGSYNEQFF.

This sequence joins TRBV9 and TRBJ2-2; D remains ambiguous. Germline V gene data show CDR1 as SGDLS and CDR2 as YYNGEE. The V end was cut by 0 bases, the J end by 6 bases, with 6 bases between. The CDR3 sequence is 13 residues long. In nucleotides, the CDR3 is TGTGCCAGCAGCGTAGCTTCGGCCGGGGAGCTGTTTTTT. Its protein is CASSVASAGELFF.

The rearrangement links TRBV20-1 to TRBJ1-2, with TRBD1 identical over 9 bases. Trimming cost V 5 bases and J 14 bases; bases outside gene matches: 9. CDR3 size: 11 residues. Germline CDR1 DFQATT, CDR2 SNEGSKA (reference sequence). CDR3 amino acids: CSARQQGAPTF. The CDR3 DNA reads TGCAGTGCTCGACAACAGGGGGCGCCTACCTTC.

Concerning this clone itself: This same CDR3 is encoded by further DNA sequences in the sample. CDR3: CASSSQGNTEAFF. CDR3 DNA: TGTGCCAGCAGCAGTCAGGGGAACACTGAAGCTTTCTTT. The rearrangement joins TRBV14 to TRBJ1-1; tentatively, D is TRBD1 (5 bases). The CDR3 runs 13 residues. The V end was cut by 5 bases, the J end by 1 base, with 8 bases between. Germline V gene data show CDR1 as SGHDN and CDR2 as FVKESK. The variable domain in full, with the rest retrieved from reference TRBV14 and TRBJ1-1, is EAGVTQFPSHSVIEKGQTVTLRCDPISGHDNLYWYRRVMGKEIKFLLHFVKESKQDESGMPNNRFLAERTGGTYSTLKVQPAELEDSGVYFCASSSQGNTEAFFGQGTRLTVV.

In its sample, this clone was seen once. The rearrangement links TRBV7-9 to TRBJ1-2, with 8 bases matching TRBD1. The V and J ends lost 2 bases and 5 bases, in that order; junction bases with no gene match: 10. Germline V gene data show CDR1 as SEHNR and CDR2 as FQNEAQ (reference sequence). This CDR3 is 16 amino acids long. The CDR3 protein is CASSLSRAGGAYGYTF. Here the CDR3 DNA reads TGTGCCAGCAGCTTATCGAGGGCAGGGGGCGCGTATGGCTACACCTTC.

This clone is labeled as medium-sized. The rearrangement links TRBV2 to TRBJ2-5; a possible D gene is TRBD2 (5 bases). Trimming took 7 bases from V and 3 from J, leaving 18 bases between them. The CDR3 has 15 amino acids. CDR1 and CDR2 (germline): SNHLY, FYNNEI. The CDR3 bases are TGTGCCAGCAAGCGGTCGGACGCCCGAAAAGAGACCCAGTACTTC. This codes for CASKRSDARKETQYF.

This clone was counted only a few times. V gene TRBV5-6 combines with J gene TRBJ2-2; tentative D call: TRBD2 (5 bases). Germline CDR1 and CDR2: SGHDT and YYEEEE. The CDR3 is 17 residues long. V shed 1 base and J shed 4 bases, with 17 bases lying between them. The CDR3 nucleotides are TGTGCCAGCAGCTTGAAGGTAGTAGCGTGGGGCACCGGGGAGCTGTTTTTT. Its protein is CASSLKVVAWGTGELFF.

The CDR3 DNA reads as TGCGCCAGCAGCCCCCCGGAATTAGCGAACACTGAAGCTTTCTTT. Its translation is CASSPPELANTEAFF. The chain has TRBV5-1 and TRBJ1-1; D remains unclear. Trimming took 4 bases from V and 1 from J, leaving 14 bases between them. Germline V gene sequence: CDR1 SGHRS, CDR2 YFSETQ. The CDR3 loop spans 15 amino acids.

Concerning this clone: This same CDR3 is encoded by further DNA sequences in the sample. This chain links TRBV6-5 with TRBJ1-5; 8 nucleotides align to TRBD1. This CDR3 comprises 15 residues. Germline CDR1 MNHEY, CDR2 SVGAGI. J lost 6 bases, V lost 6 bases, and 10 bases had no gene match. The CDR3 DNA follows: TGTGCCAGCAGCAGAGGACAGGGTAAGGGTCAGCCCCAGCATTTT. Protein product: CASSRGQGKGQPQHF.

The CDR3 sequence is CASRSQAGNTEAFF. CDR3 sequence (DNA): TGTGCCAGCAGATCTCAGGCTGGGAACACTGAAGCTTTCTTT. The V gene is TRBV25-1, the J gene TRBJ1-1; D is unresolved. This CDR3 comprises 14 residues. Germline CDR1 is MGHDK and CDR2 is SYGVNS. Trimming took 6 bases from V and 1 from J, leaving 12 bases between them.

The sample holds one count of this clone. The genes are TRBV29-1 and TRBJ2-7; tentative D call: TRBD2 (6 bases). The length of the CDR3 is 14 residues. Per germline, CDR1 SQVTM and CDR2 ANQGSEA. Deletions cut 7 bases from V and 0 bases from J, with 16 bases between. This CDR3 reads CSAGDGGSSYEQYF. The CDR3 coding sequence is TGCAGCGCGGGGGACGGTGGGAGCTCCTACGAGCAGTACTTC.

The J gene is TRBJ2-7, the V gene TRBV29-1; D might be TRBD1 (6 bases). CDR1 SQVTM and CDR2 ANQGSEA come from the germline V gene. Trimming shortened V by 0 bases and J by 3 bases, and 9 bases separated the two germline ends. The CDR3 extends over 13 amino acids. The DNA of the CDR3 is TGCAGCGTTGAAGAACAGGGATTCTACGAGCAGTACTTC. Protein product: CSVEEQGFYEQYF.

CDR3 sequence (DNA): TGCAGCGCCGAACAGGGGACGAACACTGAAGCTTTCTTT. Amino acid sequence: CSAEQGTNTEAFF. The rearrangement uses TRBV29-1 and TRBJ1-1, with 7 bases identical to TRBD1. This CDR3 spans 13 amino acids. Trimming cost V 7 bases and J 1 base; bases outside gene matches: 6. The V gene's germline CDR1 is SQVTM and CDR2 ANQGSEA.

The chain couples TRBV30 to TRBJ1-1; 7 bases match TRBD1. The CDR3 spans 13 residues. Germline CDR1 and CDR2: GTSNPN and SVGIG (reference sequence). After removal of 3 bases from V and 2 bases from J, the junction contained 3 bases not matched to a gene. CDR3 loop: CAWRTGQNTEAFF. In nucleotides, the CDR3 is TGTGCCTGGAGGACAGGGCAAAACACTGAAGCTTTCTTT.

The chain carries TRBV2 and TRBJ2-7; weak D call: TRBD2 (7 bases). Germline values: CDR1 SNHLY, CDR2 FYNNEI. The CDR3 extends over 14 amino acids. V lost 3 bases, J lost 3 bases, and 12 bases lay in between. CDR3 nucleotides: TGTGCCAGCAGTGATGGGGGGGCGGGCTACGAGCAGTACTTC. Translated: CASSDGGAGYEQYF. The variable domain in full, with the rest retrieved from reference TRBV2 and TRBJ2-7, is EPEVTQTPSHQVTQMGQEVILRCVPISNHLYFYWYRQILGQKVEFLVSFYNNEISEKSEIFDDQFSVERPDGSNFTLKIRSTKLEDSAMYFCASSDGGAGYEQYFGPGTRLTVT.

This rearrangement joins TRBV30 to TRBJ2-1, with TRBD2 identical over 9 bases. Germline V gives CDR1 GTSNPN, CDR2 SVGIG (reference sequence). V lost 0 bases and J lost 7; bases outside the gene matches: 13. The CDR3 length is 17 residues. The CDR3 DNA reads as TGTGCCTGGAGTGTACAGAGTGTAGCGGGAGTGGGGAATGAGCAGTTCTTC. Translation gives CAWSVQSVAGVGNEQFF. The full variable domain, with the rest looked up from reference TRBV30 and TRBJ2-1, is SQTIHQWPATLVQPVGSPLSLECTVEGTSNPNLYWYRQAAGRGLQLLFYSVGIGQISSEVPQNLSASRPQDRQFILSSKKLLLSDSGFYLCAWSVQSVAGVGNEQFFGPGTRLTVL.

This clone was seen a single time. V gene TRBV6-1 combines with J gene TRBJ1-2, with D possibly matching TRBD1 (6 bases). From germline, CDR1 is MNHNS and CDR2 SASEGT. The CDR3 spans 13 residues. Trimming pared 7 bases from V and 2 bases from J, leaving 11 bases between. The CDR3 DNA reads as TGTGCCAGCAACCAGGGGCACAACTATGGCTACACCTTC. Protein: CASNQGHNYGYTF.

The chain employs TRBV5-1 and TRBJ1-1; D remains unclear. CDR3 size: 11 residues. Germline CDR1 is SGHRS and CDR2 is YFSETQ. V lost 0 bases and J lost 6, with 3 bases in between. The CDR3 reads CASSLGPEAFF. DNA of the CDR3: TGCGCCAGCAGCTTGGGGCCTGAAGCTTTCTTT.